This entry describes one T cell receptor beta chain. This sample stems from a study of blood T cell repertoires in COVID-19. About the research overall: COVID-19 samples, acute and convalescent, were from the United States, Italy and Spain. T cells, B-cell-depleted T cells, or PBMCs supplied cDNA or gDNA.

This CDR3 contains 16 residues. Germline CDR1 LNHDA, CDR2 SQIVND (reference sequence). Trimming removed 4 bases from V and 4 bases from J; junction bases left unmatched: 8. TCRdb's copy holds only in-frame clones and misses some; the assay was immunoSEQ multiplex PCR. The sample holds some 200,000 clones; 80% are singletons and the top ten take about 7.7%. The sequenced sample consisted of PBMCs or T cells enriched from blood (not recorded which). The V and J genes are TRBV19 and TRBJ2-5; TRBD2 agrees at 11 bases. The receptor comes from a woman in her thirties or forties with acute COVID-19. CDR3 DNA: TGTGCCAGTAGTACCCATATAGCGGGGGGGCGAGAGACCCAGTACTTC. The encoded protein is CASSTHIAGGRETQYF.